This T cell receptor beta chain was profiled in a study of blood T cell repertoires in COVID-19 (dated by TCRdb to the early 2020s). Some background on the complete study: Samples covering the acute and convalescent phases of COVID-19 were provided by collaborators in the United States, Italy and Spain. The sample metadata nearly always contained a de-identified subject ID, COVID-19 status, age in years and sex. Where HLA class I and class II types were available, the types were taken from metadata supplied by the sample provider, not from assay-based typing. A freely available public database, intended as a resource for researchers studying the immune response to SARS-CoV-2, is where the repertoires were released. The prospective study material was composed of cDNA or gDNA derived from T cells, B-cell-depleted T cells, or PBMCs. Samples came from the ongoing ImmuneRACE study (first 160 participants) plus 1,254 subjects from 6 global collaborators. Subjects who had been exposed to COVID-19, were actively infected with it, or had recovered from it provided the deeply sampled blood TCRbeta repertoires that made up the dataset. Results the study describes overall, beyond this receptor: The amount of clinical and demographic metadata varied by source and participant and was provided uncurated.

CDR3 length: 15 amino acids, cysteine to phenylalanine. Just the 45-base CDR3 DNA is kept, in frame starting at base 1. Taken from the germline V gene, the CDR1 and CDR2 loops are MGHDK and SYGVNS. Trimming takes 7 bases from V and 7 bases from J, and the germline ends sit 19 bases apart. Collaborating institutions collected whole blood in K2EDTA tubes following their own protocols. For TCRbeta analysis, collaborators shipped samples in one of three forms: frozen whole blood, isolated PBMCs, or DNA extracted from either of those sample types. TCRbeta CDR3 regions were amplified from genomic DNA using the immunoSEQ Assay, a bias-controlled multiplex PCR. As for the authors' bioinformatics: The number of nucleated cells in each sample was estimated by amplification of reference gene primers within the assay. Sequence reads were collapsed and filtered to measure the absolute abundance of every unique TCRbeta CDR3 rearrangement. Productive Simpson clonality was computed per sample as the square root of Simpson's diversity index over productive rearrangements. TCRdb took this table from immuneACCESS and kept in-frame rearrangements with V and J called. Such tables lack part of the clones; where checked against another copy, unresolved V genes explain under half of the gap, and the rest is unexplained. That table gives V, J and clone size, and the DNA gave D and trimming. The sample yields about 150,000 clones; 80% were counted once. The ten largest clones capture 13% of the sample.

A note on this clone: No cognate antigen has been identified for it. The sample holds no much larger clone one base away, and base qualities are not on file.

The source of this sequence is a man aged 55 to 70 with active or convalescent COVID-19. Sequenced material: peripheral blood. This sequence uses TRBV25-1 and TRBJ1-4, with the D gene too uncertain to name. Here is the DNA: TGTGCCAGCACTTCAAATCAAGGAGGCAGTGAAAAACTGTTTTTT. Its protein is CASTSNQGGSEKLFF.